This TCR beta chain stems from a study of cytomegalovirus exposure and HLA in healthy donors. To note about this clone: Its antigen remains unknown.

Study-level findings and limits: HLA alleles were associated with 15,000 to 20,000 TCR beta sequences in a later analysis at 0.05 false discovery rate. By a later analysis, the bulk of CMV-associated TCR beta chains appeared HLA-restricted.

Germline V gives CDR1 SQVTM, CDR2 ANQGSEA. This CDR3 is 16 amino acids long. V trimming: 7 bases; J trimming: 0 bases; junction bases outside the gene matches: 8. The primer mix had 60 Vbeta and 13 Jbeta primers. Original processing methods: In a later analysis, around 87 million unique TCR beta chains included roughly 11 million shared by two or more donors. The assay was immunoSEQ multiplex PCR, and TCRdb's table has in-frame clones only and misses some. That table is the source of V, J and clone size, and D and trimming were worked out from the DNA. There are roughly 140,000 clones in the sample; around 60% occur only once, and 5.5% to 9% lies in the top ten.

This sequence originates from a woman aged 55-69 years in good health and CMV-seropositive. The sequenced sample was PBMCs. V usage is TRBV29-1 and J usage is TRBJ2-6, with 8 bases lining up with TRBD1. The CDR3 region is CSAARTGSSGANVLTF. The CDR3 nucleotides read TGCAGCGCCGCCCGGACAGGGAGCTCTGGGGCCAACGTCCTGACTTTC.